One and the same sample provided the 32 T cell receptor beta chains below, sequenced in a study of sequential checkpoint blockade in melanoma. The table came from immunoSEQ multiplex PCR; TCRdb's copy has only in-frame clones and leaves some out. The sample has about 20,000 clones, roughly four fifths seen once. The treatment was: randomized to nivolumab then ipilimumab (arm A) or the reverse (arm B). Source: CD8+ T cells sorted from blood (inferred from file names), taken from a patient given nivolumab and ipilimumab in sequence. The receptors were sampled from a human donor with melanoma.

There are a few counts of this clone. The chain combines TRBV19 with TRBJ1-4; 8 nucleotides agree with TRBD1. J lost 5 bases, V lost 6 bases, and 11 bases had no gene match. Germline CDR1 reads LNHDA; CDR2 reads SQIVND (reference sequence). The CDR3 is made up of 16 amino acids. CDR3 residues: CASRPGQGKDNEKLFF. The CDR3 nucleotides read TGTGCCAGTAGACCCGGACAGGGAAAGGACAATGAAAAACTGTTTTTT.

This clone was recorded once. The V gene is TRBV6-5, the J gene TRBJ2-1; 8 nucleotides line up with TRBD1. V trimming: 6 bases; J trimming: 2 bases; junction bases outside the gene matches: 6. Germline V gene sequence: CDR1 MNHEY, CDR2 SVGAGI. The CDR3 runs to 15 residues. The CDR3 loop reads CASSEDRVAYNEQFF. In nucleotides, the CDR3 is TGTGCCAGCAGCGAGGACAGGGTGGCCTACAATGAGCAGTTCTTC.

The J gene is TRBJ1-2, the V gene TRBV4-1; weak D call: TRBD1 (5 bases). The CDR3 has 12 residues. Trimming removed 0 bases at V and 8 bases at J, with 7 bases between. Germline lookup yields CDR1 MGHRA and CDR2 YSYEKL. The CDR3 DNA follows: TGCGCCAGCAGCCAAGAGCGGGACGGCTACACCTTC. This translates into CASSQERDGYTF.

The chain carries TRBV4-3 and TRBJ2-7; a weak D match, TRBD2 (6 bases). The germline V gene has CDR1 LGHNA and CDR2 YSLEER. The CDR3 has 16 amino acids. The V end was cut by 1 base, the J end by 5 bases, with 18 bases between. In nucleotides, the CDR3 is TGCGCCAGCAGCCAAGCAGTGTGGGGGACTTCCAACGAGCAGTACTTC. Translation: CASSQAVWGTSNEQYF.

This clone was recorded once. An end of the junction differs from the germline gene, which may be a read error. CDR3 DNA: TGCAGTGTTGCCCCACAGGCATTGAACACTGAAGCTTTCTTT. The encoded protein is CSVAPQALNTEAFF. This chain uses TRBV29-1 with TRBJ1-1; the D gene is possibly TRBD1 (5 bases). CDR3 length: 14 amino acids. Germline V lookup: CDR1 SQVTM, CDR2 ANQGSEA.

This chain connects TRBV27 to TRBJ1-5; perhaps TRBD1 as D (6 bases). CDR3 length equals 13 residues. Per the germline V gene, CDR1 is MNHEY and CDR2 is SMNVEV (reference sequence). V was trimmed by 3 bases and J by 4 bases, leaving 7 bases between them. CDR3 protein: CASSFRGNQPQHF. The DNA for the CDR3 is TGTGCCAGCAGTTTCAGGGGAAATCAGCCCCAGCATTTT.

The genes are TRBV27 and TRBJ1-4; D gene unclear. This CDR3 region has 16 residues. The V and J ends lost 6 bases and 4 bases respectively, with 18 bases between them. The germline CDR1 and CDR2 sequences are MNHEY and SMNVEV (reference sequence). The CDR3 coding sequence is TGTGCCAGCAGCCCCATAATCGGACTGAGTAATGAAAAACTGTTTTTT. Amino acids: CASSPIIGLSNEKLFF.

The chain is built from TRBV30 and TRBJ1-2; the match to TRBD1 covers 8 bases. Germline lookup yields CDR1 GTSNPN and CDR2 SVGIG (reference sequence). The CDR3 has 14 residues. V gave up 4 bases and J gave up 6 bases; unmatched junction bases: 10. This CDR3 reads CAWIVSTGDDGYTF. The CDR3 region has the DNA TGTGCCTGGATCGTTTCGACAGGGGATGATGGCTACACCTTC.

The rearrangement links TRBV2 to TRBJ2-5; possibly TRBD1 for D (7 bases). Germline lookup yields CDR1 SNHLY and CDR2 FYNNEI. Trimming stripped 7 bases from V and 5 bases from J, with 17 bases between. This CDR3 contains 14 residues. The CDR3 region is CASTFSGGQETQYF. The CDR3 nucleotides read TGTGCCAGCACCTTCTCAGGGGGGCAGGAGACCCAGTACTTC.

CDR3 residues: CASSSTGTGGIYEQYF. The CDR3 DNA reads as TGTGCCAGCAGTTCAACCGGGACAGGGGGTATTTACGAGCAGTACTTC. The chain carries TRBV28 and TRBJ2-7; TRBD1 matches at 11 bases. V was clipped by 4 bases and J by 4 bases; unmatched bases: 9. Germline values: CDR1 MDHEN, CDR2 SYDVKM. The CDR3 consists of 16 residues.

This clone was picked up one time. The J gene is TRBJ2-7, the V gene TRBV7-3; D might be TRBD1 (6 bases). The germline CDR1 and CDR2 sequences are SGHTA and FQGTGA. The CDR3 is 21 residues long. V was clipped by 1 base and J by 2 bases, with 30 bases between them. Here the CDR3 DNA reads TGTGCCAGCAGCTTAATTTGTGCTTCCCCGGGGTGGACAGTTCTTACCTACGAGCAGTACTTC. It encodes CASSLICASPGWTVLTYEQYF.

The rearrangement links TRBV4-1 to TRBJ2-7; 9 bases match TRBD2. V lost 4 bases, J lost 7 bases, and 11 bases stayed unmatched. Germline CDR1 MGHRA, CDR2 YSYEKL. The CDR3 has 15 amino acids. This chain's CDR3 is CASSRSGGSPWEQYF. CDR3 DNA: TGCGCCAGCAGCCGAAGCGGGGGGTCTCCGTGGGAGCAGTACTTC.

The chain is built from TRBV28 and TRBJ2-7, with 7 nucleotides matching TRBD1. The CDR3 extends over 14 amino acids. CDR1 and CDR2 (germline): MDHEN, SYDVKM. V was clipped by 8 bases and J by 3 bases; unmatched bases: 10. The CDR3 DNA follows: TGTGCCAGCCTTCGAAGGGGGCTCAACTACGAGCAGTACTTC. This translates into CASLRRGLNYEQYF. Using reference TRBV28 and TRBJ2-7 for the parts outside the CDR3, the full variable domain is DVKVTQSSRYLVKRTGEKVFLECVQDMDHENMFWYRQDPGLGLRLIYFSYDVKMKEKGDIPEGYSVSREKKERFSLILESASTNQTSMYLCASLRRGLNYEQYFGPGTRLTVT.

This clone was picked up one time. J is TRBJ2-1 and V is TRBV5-6, with D possibly matching TRBD1 (5 bases). In germline, CDR1 is SGHDT, CDR2 YYEEEE. V lost 0 bases, J lost 8 bases, and 12 bases lay in between. The CDR3 has 14 residues. CDR3 DNA: TGTGCCAGCAGCTTGGTGTGGTTGGGGCATGAGCAGTTCTTC. Translated: CASSLVWLGHEQFF.

The rearrangement joins TRBV6-5 to TRBJ1-6; 7 nucleotides match TRBD1. V gave up 7 bases and J gave up 7 bases; unmatched junction bases: 10. This CDR3 has 15 residues. CDR1 is MNHEY and CDR2 is SVGAGI in the germline V gene. This CDR3 is CASKQGGSRNSPLHF. The CDR3 nucleotides are TGTGCCAGCAAGCAGGGGGGATCTCGGAATTCACCCCTCCACTTT.

The J gene is TRBJ2-2, the V gene TRBV4-2, with 9 bases matching TRBD1. The CDR3 length is 15 residues. V dropped 4 bases and J dropped 3; count of bases not matched to a gene: 3. Germline assignment: CDR1 LGHNA and CDR2 YNFKEQ. CDR3 coding DNA: TGTGCCAGCAGCCGAGGACAGGGGCACACCGGGGAGCTGTTTTTT. Translating gives CASSRGQGHTGELFF.

In DNA, the CDR3 is TGCAGCGTTGGATCAGGGAATGAGCAGTTCTTC. This translates into CSVGSGNEQFF. This sequence joins TRBV29-1 and TRBJ2-1, with D possibly being TRBD1 (5 bases). The ends were cut back, 4 bases at V and 7 bases at J, with 8 bases in the middle. Germline V gives CDR1 SQVTM, CDR2 ANQGSEA. The CDR3 covers 11 residues.

The genes are TRBV27 and TRBJ1-5; maybe TRBD1 (5 bases). The germline gives CDR1 MNHEY, CDR2 SMNVEV (reference sequence). CDR3 length: 17 amino acids. With 3 bases removed from V and 2 bases from J, the gap between germline ends came to 17 bases. The CDR3 bases are TGTGCCAGCAGTTTGTCCCCAGGACAAGCAGGCAATCAGCCCCAGCATTTT. This codes for CASSLSPGQAGNQPQHF.

The chain combines TRBV4-3 with TRBJ1-2, with TRBD1 matching over 10 bases. The CDR3 runs 15 residues. The germline CDR1 and CDR2 sequences are LGHNA and YSLEER. V trimming: 0 bases; J trimming: 7 bases; junction bases outside the gene matches: 5. The CDR3 here is CASSQDYGDRGGYTF. The CDR3 DNA is TGCGCCAGCAGCCAAGATTACGGGGACAGGGGTGGCTACACCTTC.

The V gene is TRBV6-5, the J gene TRBJ2-7; D gene ambiguous. V lost 0 bases and J 4 bases, leaving 10 bases between the germline ends. Germline lookup yields CDR1 MNHEY and CDR2 SVGAGI. This CDR3 is built from 14 residues. DNA of the CDR3: TGTGCCAGCAGTTACTCGACGCCCGGGTACGAGCAGTACTTC. Translated: CASSYSTPGYEQYF.

The chain combines TRBV4-1 with TRBJ2-5; D gene unclear. Trimming took 3 bases from V and 1 from J, leaving 9 bases between them. Germline V gives CDR1 MGHRA, CDR2 YSYEKL. The CDR3 runs 14 residues. The CDR3 DNA sequence: TGCGCCAGCAGCCAGTCCTTACTCCAAGAGACCCAGTACTTC. Amino acids: CASSQSLLQETQYF.

V and J are TRBV2 and TRBJ2-4; TRBD1 matches 7 bases. CDR3 length: 19 residues. In germline, CDR1 is SNHLY, CDR2 FYNNEI. V shed 0 bases and J 0 bases; nucleotides not matched to a gene: 11. The DNA of the CDR3 is TGTGCCAGCAGTGAAGCTTCCCTGGGACAGCTGGTAGCCAAAAACATTCAGTACTTC. This encodes CASSEASLGQLVAKNIQYF. Looking up the rest from reference TRBV2 and TRBJ2-4 gives the full variable domain: EPEVTQTPSHQVTQMGQEVILRCVPISNHLYFYWYRQILGQKVEFLVSFYNNEISEKSEIFDDQFSVERPDGSNFTLKIRSTKLEDSAMYFCASSEASLGQLVAKNIQYFGAGTRLSVL.

The chain carries TRBV15 and TRBJ1-5; D not certain. CDR1 is LNHNV and CDR2 is YYDKDF in the germline V gene (reference sequence). The CDR3 has 14 amino acids. Trimming removed 0 bases from V and 1 base from J, with 4 bases in between. In DNA form, the CDR3 reads TGTGCCACCAGCAGAGATTTAAGCAATCAGCCCCAGCATTTT. Residues: CATSRDLSNQPQHF.

V gene TRBV13 combines with J gene TRBJ2-3; 7 bases fit TRBD1. The CDR3 spans 14 residues. V was clipped by 4 bases and J by 5 bases; unmatched bases: 6. Germline V lookup: CDR1 PRHDT, CDR2 FYEKMQ (reference sequence). The CDR3 loop is CASSSTGFGDTQYF. As DNA, the CDR3 is TGTGCCAGCAGCTCGACAGGGTTTGGAGATACGCAGTATTTT.

The chain combines TRBV30 with TRBJ2-5; 9 nucleotides agree with TRBD1. This CDR3 region has 14 residues. Losses at the gene ends were 2 bases for V and 4 bases for J; bases not matched to a gene: 5. From germline, CDR1 is GTSNPN and CDR2 SVGIG (reference sequence). Written as DNA, the CDR3 is TGTGCCTGGAGTTTAACAGGGGGCAGAGAGACCCAGTACTTC. This encodes CAWSLTGGRETQYF.

CDR3 amino acids: CASSLGQGLTEAFF. The CDR3 DNA is TGTGCCAGCAGCTTGGGACAGGGACTGACTGAAGCTTTCTTT. This sequence joins TRBV7-8 and TRBJ1-1; 9 bases are a match to TRBD1. This CDR3 contains 14 residues. The V gene end was trimmed by 3 bases and the J gene end by 5 bases; junction bases not matched to a gene: 4. The germline gives CDR1 SGHVS, CDR2 FQNEAQ.

CDR3 protein: CASSQDPGFEQYF. The CDR3, as DNA: TGCGCCAGCAGCCAAGATCCGGGATTCGAGCAGTACTTC. The V gene is TRBV4-3, the J gene TRBJ2-7; tentatively, D is TRBD2 (5 bases). V lost 0 bases and J 6 bases, leaving 9 bases between the germline ends. The CDR3 has 13 residues. Germline V gene sequence: CDR1 LGHNA, CDR2 YSLEER.

This sequence joins TRBV6-5 and TRBJ2-2, with D hard to call. CDR3 length equals 11 residues. V was trimmed by 4 bases and J by 8 bases, leaving 5 bases between them. CDR1 is MNHEY and CDR2 is SVGAGI in the germline V gene. The CDR3 coding sequence is TGTGCCAGCAGTTTTTATGGGGAGCTGTTTTTT. As protein: CASSFYGELFF.

V usage is TRBV7-6 and J usage is TRBJ1-5; D not resolved. Trimming shortened V by 1 base and J by 3 bases, and 7 bases separated the two germline ends. Germline CDR1 and CDR2: SGHVS and FNYEAQ. The CDR3 totals 14 residues. The CDR3 bases are TGTGCCAGCAGCTTAGGAGGTTTCAATCAGCCCCAGCATTTT. Translating gives CASSLGGFNQPQHF.

The chain combines TRBV9 with TRBJ2-5; 13 bases map to TRBD2. The CDR3 totals 17 residues. Germline loops: CDR1 SGDLS, CDR2 YYNGEE. The J segment lost 2 bases and the V segment lost 3 bases, leaving 7 bases of the junction unmatched. For the CDR3, the DNA is TGTGCCAGCAGCGGACTAGCGGGGGGTAGGAATCAAGAGACCCAGTACTTC. Amino acids: CASSGLAGGRNQETQYF.

The V and J genes are TRBV7-9 and TRBJ2-7; 7 bases are a match to TRBD1. The germline gives CDR1 SEHNR, CDR2 FQNEAQ (reference sequence). J gave up 3 bases and V 4 bases, and 3 bases lay outside the gene matches. This CDR3 is built from 13 residues. The CDR3 DNA reads as TGTGCCAGCAGCTCCGGACAGGTCTACGAGCAGTACTTC. Protein product: CASSSGQVYEQYF.

This chain connects TRBV7-9 to TRBJ2-7; TRBD1 agrees at 8 bases. J gave up 3 bases and V 5 bases, and 6 bases lay outside the gene matches. The CDR3 spans 14 residues. Germline V lookup: CDR1 SEHNR, CDR2 FQNEAQ (reference sequence). Here the CDR3 DNA reads TGTGCCAGCAGCACCCCCGGACAGGGCTACGAGCAGTACTTC. This sequence encodes CASSTPGQGYEQYF.